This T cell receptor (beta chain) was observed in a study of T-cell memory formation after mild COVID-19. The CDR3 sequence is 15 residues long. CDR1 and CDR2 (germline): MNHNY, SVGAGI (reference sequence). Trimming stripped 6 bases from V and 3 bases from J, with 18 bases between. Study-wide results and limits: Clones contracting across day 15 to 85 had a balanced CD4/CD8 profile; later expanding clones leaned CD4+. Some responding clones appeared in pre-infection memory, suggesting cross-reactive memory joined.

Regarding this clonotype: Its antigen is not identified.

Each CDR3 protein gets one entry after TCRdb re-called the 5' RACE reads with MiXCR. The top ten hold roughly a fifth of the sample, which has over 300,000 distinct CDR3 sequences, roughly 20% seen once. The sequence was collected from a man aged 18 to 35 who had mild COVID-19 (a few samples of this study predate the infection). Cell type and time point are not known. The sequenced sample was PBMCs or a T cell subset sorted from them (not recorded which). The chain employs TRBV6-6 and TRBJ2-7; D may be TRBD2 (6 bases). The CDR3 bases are TGTGCCAGCAGGGCGTTTCGGGGGAGCGTCTACGAGCAGTACTTC. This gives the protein CASRAFRGSVYEQYF.